The 16 T cell receptor beta chains below were found in one sample sequenced in a study of radiotherapy plus CTLA-4 blockade in lung cancer. Profiled with immunoSEQ multiplex PCR; TCRdb holds only in-frame clones, not every one. The sample holds 50,000 to 70,000 clones, about 80% seen once. The material sequenced was peripheral blood, taken from a patient treated with radiotherapy plus ipilimumab. The receptors here all came from a human donor with non-small cell lung cancer who had a partial response to radiotherapy plus ipilimumab.

The chain employs TRBV5-1 and TRBJ1-1; 9 bases map to TRBD1. Germline V gene data show CDR1 as SGHRS and CDR2 as YFSETQ. The CDR3 has 13 amino acids. V shed 7 bases and J 3 bases; nucleotides not matched to a gene: 4. This chain's CDR3 is CASFRDRDTEAFF. The CDR3 bases are TGCGCCAGCTTCCGGGACAGGGACACTGAAGCTTTCTTT.

V and J are TRBV19 and TRBJ2-2; 8 bases are shared with TRBD1. Losses at the gene ends were 1 base for V and 3 bases for J; bases not matched to a gene: 4. The CDR3 extends over 16 amino acids. The germline CDR1 and CDR2 sequences are LNHDA and SQIVND (reference sequence). Written as DNA, the CDR3 is TGTGCCAGTAGTATAGGGACAGGGATTTACACCGGGGAGCTGTTTTTT. Translated: CASSIGTGIYTGELFF.

This chain links TRBV7-6 with TRBJ1-2; D is uncertain. Trimming left V 0 bases short and J 8 bases short, with 13 bases between. From germline, CDR1 is SGHVS and CDR2 FNYEAQ. The length of the CDR3 is 14 residues. The CDR3: CASSLAPGLRGYTF. CDR3 nucleotide sequence: TGTGCCAGCAGCTTAGCCCCGGGTTTACGAGGCTACACCTTC.

This clone occurred a few times. The chain uses TRBV15 and TRBJ2-5, with D hard to call. The CDR3 is 11 residues long. Deletions cut 6 bases from V and 4 bases from J, with 6 bases between. Germline values: CDR1 LNHNV, CDR2 YYDKDF (reference sequence). CDR3 sequence (DNA): TGTGCCACCAGTCTTCGAGAGACCCAGTACTTC. Protein: CATSLRETQYF.

This clone has only a few counts. The chain links TRBV6-1 to TRBJ2-5, with 10 bases that match TRBD1. The length of the CDR3 is 15 residues. The germline CDR1 and CDR2 sequences are MNHNS and SASEGT. Trimming at V came to 3 bases and at J to 7 bases, leaving 8 bases not matched to a gene. The CDR3 DNA is TGTGCCAGCAGTGATGCGGGACAGGGGTTGGGGACCCAGTACTTC. Protein sequence: CASSDAGQGLGTQYF.

V usage is TRBV7-9 and J usage is TRBJ1-2, with 8 bases lining up with TRBD1. This CDR3 region has 12 residues. The V gene's germline CDR1 is SEHNR and CDR2 FQNEAQ (reference sequence). With 5 bases clipped from V and 8 bases from J, the junction kept 4 bases outside the gene matches. The CDR3 is CASSPGGRGYTF. CDR3 DNA: TGTGCCAGCAGCCCAGGGGGCCGGGGCTACACCTTC.

The chain has TRBV27 and TRBJ2-7; 8 bases fit TRBD1. CDR3 length: 14 amino acids. V shed 3 bases, J shed 5 bases, and the junction held 6 bases outside the gene matches. Germline-derived CDR1 and CDR2 are MNHEY and SMNVEV (reference sequence). DNA of the CDR3: TGTGCCAGCAGTTTGGGCAGGGGGCACAACGAGCAGTACTTC. Its protein product is CASSLGRGHNEQYF.

This clone is a singleton in its sample. The chain links TRBV10-2 to TRBJ1-1, with a tentative D call TRBD1 (6 bases). The CDR3 contains 14 residues. The V and J ends lost 0 bases and 3 bases respectively, with 8 bases between them. Per the germline V gene, CDR1 is WSHSY and CDR2 is SAAADI. In nucleotides, the CDR3 is TGCGCCAGCAGTGAGTCCCCAGGGGACACTGAAGCTTTCTTT. Translation gives CASSESPGDTEAFF.

The chain links TRBV19 to TRBJ2-2, with TRBD1 identical over 7 bases. The length of the CDR3 is 16 residues. With V trimmed by 0 bases and J by 1 base, 2 bases remained unmatched. Looked up from germline, CDR1 is LNHDA and CDR2 is SQIVND (reference sequence). CDR3 sequence (DNA): TGTGCCAGTAGTATAGAGGACAGGAAGAACACCGGGGAGCTGTTTTTT. This codes for CASSIEDRKNTGELFF.

This clone showed up just a few times. The rearrangement links TRBV9 to TRBJ2-1; 10 nucleotides line up with TRBD2. In germline, CDR1 is SGDLS, CDR2 YYNGEE. There are 15 residues in the CDR3. Trimming took 0 bases from V and 9 from J; bases not matched to a gene: 6. The CDR3 protein is CASSVGSGGASEQFF. The DNA of the CDR3 is TGTGCCAGCAGCGTAGGAAGCGGGGGGGCAAGTGAGCAGTTCTTC. The whole variable domain, filled in from reference TRBV9 and TRBJ2-1, reads DSGVTQTPKHLITATGQRVTLRCSPRSGDLSVYWYQQSLDQGLQFLIQYYNGEERAKGNILERFSAQQFPDLHSELNLSSLELGDSALYFCASSVGSGGASEQFFGPGTRLTVL.

Only a few counts were recorded for this clone. V gene TRBV4-3 combines with J gene TRBJ1-5; 12 bases align to TRBD1. Trimming removed 4 bases from V and 6 bases from J; junction bases left unmatched: 4. Germline CDR1 reads LGHNA; CDR2 reads YSLEER. The CDR3 is 15 amino acids. The CDR3 here is CASSLGTGGVQPQHF. The CDR3 DNA follows: TGCGCCAGCAGCCTGGGGACAGGGGGCGTTCAGCCCCAGCATTTT.

The chain uses TRBV5-1 and TRBJ1-4, with TRBD1 as a possible D gene (6 bases). V shed 4 bases and J shed 3 bases, with 10 bases lying between them. CDR3 length equals 14 residues. The V gene's germline CDR1 is SGHRS and CDR2 YFSETQ. The CDR3 spells CASSVDRPNEKLFF. CDR3 coding DNA: TGCGCCAGCAGCGTGGACAGACCTAATGAAAAACTGTTTTTT.

This chain joins TRBV5-1 and TRBJ2-5, with D unclear. Germline V CDR1 and CDR2: SGHRS, YFSETQ. The CDR3 spans 14 residues. The V end was cut by 0 bases, the J end by 2 bases, with 8 bases between. The CDR3 protein is CASSLDGGQETQYF. The CDR3 DNA is TGCGCCAGCAGCTTGGACGGCGGTCAAGAGACCCAGTACTTC. Using reference TRBV5-1 and TRBJ2-5 for the parts outside the CDR3, the full variable domain is KAGVTQTPRYLIKTRGQQVTLSCSPISGHRSVSWYQQTPGQGLQFLFEYFSETQRNKGNFPGRFSGRQFSNSRSEMNVSTLELGDSALYLCASSLDGGQETQYFGPGTRLLVL.

The J gene is TRBJ1-4, the V gene TRBV5-4, with D unclear. This CDR3 spans 14 amino acids. Germline loops: CDR1 SGHNT, CDR2 YYREEE (reference sequence). V lost 2 bases and J lost 4, with 9 bases in between. The CDR3 sequence is CASSFSGINEKLFF. CDR3 sequence (DNA): TGTGCCAGCAGCTTTTCGGGAATTAATGAAAAACTGTTTTTT.

The CDR3 protein is CASSLLAGGQVDTQYF. The DNA of the CDR3 is TGTGCCAGCAGCTTACTAGCGGGGGGGCAGGTAGATACGCAGTATTTT. V and J are TRBV7-6 and TRBJ2-3; 12 bases are shared with TRBD2. Germline CDR1 reads SGHVS; CDR2 reads FNYEAQ. The CDR3 covers 16 residues. Trimming cost V 2 bases and J 5 bases; bases outside gene matches: 5.

The rearrangement joins TRBV5-1 to TRBJ2-2, with D perhaps TRBD2 (5 bases). This CDR3 spans 16 amino acids. CDR1 and CDR2 from the germline V gene are SGHRS and YFSETQ. The V and J ends lost 4 bases and 4 bases respectively, with 17 bases between them. The CDR3 here is CASSLPRNRGTGELFF. Here the CDR3 DNA reads TGCGCCAGCAGCCTCCCACGGAATCGGGGCACCGGGGAGCTGTTTTTT.